Listed here are 3 T cell receptor beta chains from one sample, sequenced in a study of OX40 agonist ivuxolimab in advanced cancers. The table came from immunoSEQ multiplex PCR; TCRdb's copy has only in-frame clones and leaves some out. The profile covers about 88,000 clones, with around nine tenths appearing a single time and 1.5% to 2% taken by the ten largest. The sample was CD4+ or CD8+ T cells sorted from blood, taken in a trial of the OX40 agonist ivuxolimab. The source of these receptors is an adult with an advanced solid tumor such as melanoma, head and neck, liver or kidney cancer.

The rearrangement joins TRBV5-5 to TRBJ2-2; possibly TRBD2 for D (6 bases). CDR1 and CDR2 (germline): SGHKS, YYEKEE (reference sequence). The CDR3 covers 13 residues. Trimming took 3 bases from V and 3 from J, leaving 6 bases between them. CDR3 in DNA: TGTGCCAGCAGCTGGGGGGACACCGGGGAGCTGTTTTTT. Amino acid sequence: CASSWGDTGELFF. The full variable domain, with the rest looked up from reference TRBV5-5 and TRBJ2-2, is DAGVTQSPTHLIKTRGQQVTLRCSPISGHKSVSWYQQVLGQGPQFIFQYYEKEERGRGNFPDRFSARQFPNYSSELNVNALLLGDSALYLCASSWGDTGELFFGEGSRLTVL.

The chain combines TRBV18 with TRBJ2-3; 14 bases align to TRBD2. Germline assignment: CDR1 KGHSH and CDR2 LQKENI. V was clipped by 3 bases and J by 6 bases; unmatched bases: 5. The CDR3 extends over 16 amino acids. CDR3 in amino acids: CASSPAGLAGADTQYF. The CDR3 DNA is TGTGCCAGCTCACCGGCGGGACTAGCGGGAGCGGATACGCAGTATTTT.

This chain links TRBV5-1 with TRBJ1-6; TRBD1 might be the D (5 bases). This CDR3 spans 15 amino acids. V was pared by 6 bases and J by 7 bases, with 17 bases between. Germline V CDR1 and CDR2: SGHRS, YFSETQ. The CDR3 protein is CASTPSRGVNSPLHF. DNA of the CDR3: TGCGCCAGCACCCCATCTCGGGGCGTAAATTCACCCCTCCACTTT.